This TCR beta chain was captured in a study of T cells in Graves' hyperthyroidism and ophthalmopathy (dated by TCRdb to between 2018 and 2020). About the full investigation: Peripheral blood was sampled at the time of initial diagnosis, prior to any treatment. TCR V-J signatures able to tell the groups apart were searched for in a discovery cohort of 95 to 100 patients, of whom more than 40 had Graves' ophthalmopathy and 57 had stable Graves' hyperthyroidism. An independent validation cohort of around 19 hyperthyroidism patients and about 16 patients who later progressed to ophthalmopathy tested prospective prediction of ophthalmopathy. The 85 to 100 discovery patients were randomly split 7:3 into training and test sets. In roughly six Graves' hyperthyroidism patients, the study also compared T-cell repertoires from thyroid tissue with T-cell repertoires from blood. Following sampling, methimazole starting at 30 mg daily was given to hyperthyroidism patients, and high-dose intravenous methylprednisolone was given to ophthalmopathy patients. The paper reports TCR Vbeta CDR3 sequencing of roughly 140 peripheral blood samples: 40 or so ophthalmopathy, fewer than 80 hyperthyroidism and roughly 17 progressor patients.

Ophthalmopathy patients had moderately to severely active disease, Clinical Activity Score of at least 3, NOSPECS grade of at least 4, and duration under 3 months. Patients with uncontrolled infections, other autoimmune diseases, pregnancy or lactation were excluded. Clinical symptoms, serum thyroxine and TRAb, thyroid ultrasound, and orbital computed tomography formed the basis for the diagnoses. Ficoll-Paque density gradient centrifugation was used to isolate PBMCs from 10 ml of fresh peripheral blood. Total RNA was extracted using Trizol reagent, and RNA quality was assessed on an Agilent 2100 Bioanalyzer. This clonotype was observed a few times. It lacks a known antigen. The record has no base qualities; no much larger clone is one base away. Sequences DFQATT (CDR1) and SNEGSKA (CDR2) are obtained from the germline V gene (reference sequence). The V end loses 4 bases and the J end loses 9 bases, and a stretch of 19 bases separates them. The cysteine opens and the phenylalanine closes a CDR3 of 14 amino acids. Solely the CDR3 DNA is kept, with 42 bases framed from the first base.

Here is what the overall study found, with its caveats: A model built on a 13 V-J signature distinguished ophthalmopathy from stable hyperthyroidism, reaching around 88% sensitivity and around 81% specificity in cross-validation and 80%/75% in testing. In validation, the model predicted progression to ophthalmopathy with approximately 71% sensitivity and approximately 78% specificity, a median of approximately 6.5 months before onset. Sample size was not statistically predetermined, and blinding of investigators to group allocation was not performed. Blood samples also contained most of the expanded thyroid clonotypes (frequency above 0.001), which suggests that blood repertoires may reflect thyroid immune responses.

The TCR beta CDR3 regions were amplified from RNA transcripts. The first round of RT-PCR for the TCR CDR3 was performed with the HTBI primer set and the Qiagen OneStep RT-PCR kit. Libraries were constructed in a second round of multiplex PCR, after which size selection and purification were performed. The libraries were sequenced on an Illumina HiSeq2000 using paired-end 100 bp reads. Under the source paper's analysis protocol: SOAPnuke was used to process the raw data, removing reads that contained adapters or uncalled bases, had a mean Phred below 15, or lacked an exact match to the constant primer or identifier. High-quality paired reads were merged using COPE v1.2.5, and each unique nucleotide sequence was defined as a clonotype. MiTCR v1.1 was used to align clonotypes to the IMGT TRBV, TRBD and TRBJ reference segments. The analysis was restricted to V-J combinations with a frequency above 0.0001, which together covered 99% to 99.2% of the repertoires. The TCS score was defined as F50 (clonal expansion) divided by E x V (chaos), with BLOSUM62-based TCRdist calculated between CDR3 peptides within each V-J. Welch's t-statistics and random forest reduced some 510 V-J features to 10 to 15, which were used in a naive Bayes classifier (R e1071). Starting from the raw public reads, TCRdb applied fastp trimming at Q25, assembled clones with MiXCR and retained in-frame beta chains. Identical CDR3 protein sequences are pooled into one entry, listed with their most common genes and DNA. The V and J calls and clone size are TCRdb's, not the authors'. This sample lists more than 350,000 distinct CDR3 sequences; approximately 16% were detected once. Together, the top ten hold roughly a fifth of the sample.

Sequences were obtained from blood. The rearranged segments are TRBV20-1 and TRBJ2-1; 6 matching bases give a weak D call of TRBD2. The TCR was taken from a woman aged 55-69 years with Graves' ophthalmopathy. For the CDR3, the sequence is CSAMPPIGRGEQFF. The DNA is TGCAGTGCTATGCCCCCCATCGGGCGGGGTGAGCAGTTCTTC.